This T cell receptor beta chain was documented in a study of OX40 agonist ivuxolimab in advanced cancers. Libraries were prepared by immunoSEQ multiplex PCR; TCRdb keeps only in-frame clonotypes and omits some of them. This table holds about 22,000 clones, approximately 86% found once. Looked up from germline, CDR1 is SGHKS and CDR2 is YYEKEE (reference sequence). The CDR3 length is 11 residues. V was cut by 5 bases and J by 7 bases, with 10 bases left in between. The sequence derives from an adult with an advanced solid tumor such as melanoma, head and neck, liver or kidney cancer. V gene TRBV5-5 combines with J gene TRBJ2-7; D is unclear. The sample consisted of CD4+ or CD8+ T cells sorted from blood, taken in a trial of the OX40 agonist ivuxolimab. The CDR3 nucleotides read TGTGCCAGCAGTCCCGGTCGGGAGCAGTACTTC. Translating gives CASSPGREQYF. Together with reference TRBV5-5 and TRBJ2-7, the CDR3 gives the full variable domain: DAGVTQSPTHLIKTRGQQVTLRCSPISGHKSVSWYQQVLGQGPQFIFQYYEKEERGRGNFPDRFSARQFPNYSSELNVNALLLGDSALYLCASSPGREQYFGPGTRLTVT.